The subject of this entry is one T cell receptor (beta chain). Its specificity is unknown. Combining a sample-barcoded 5' primer with a J-beta primer mix, a second PCR ran for roughly 7 to 11 cycles. TCRdb analysed the 5' RACE reads with MiXCR anew, one entry per CDR3 protein. In the table there are around 1,000,000 distinct CDR3 sequences, roughly 24% of which are singletons. These data come from a study of blood T cells in healthy people across ages. The wider study: Template switching recovered approximately one barcoded beta molecule for every two T cells. General observations from the study: Older age coincided with a roughly linear decline in TCR beta diversity per million T cells.

Trimming took 2 bases from V and 0 from J, leaving 8 bases between them. The CDR3 has 16 amino acids. Germline CDR1 and CDR2: MDHEN and SYDVKM. Isolation yielded PBMCs, at least 6 million per sample, in every case. This same sample was also part of a study on T cells of mothers and their children. From that study: Added by the second PCR's M1S primer were sample barcodes and 2-4 random nucleotides.

The sample consisted of blood. This sequence originates from a girl aged 2 to 10 in good health. V and J are TRBV28 and TRBJ2-6, with no clear D. CDR3 residues: CASSLTILSGANVLTF. The DNA of the CDR3 is TGTGCCAGCAGTTTAACAATCCTCTCTGGGGCCAACGTCCTGACTTTC.